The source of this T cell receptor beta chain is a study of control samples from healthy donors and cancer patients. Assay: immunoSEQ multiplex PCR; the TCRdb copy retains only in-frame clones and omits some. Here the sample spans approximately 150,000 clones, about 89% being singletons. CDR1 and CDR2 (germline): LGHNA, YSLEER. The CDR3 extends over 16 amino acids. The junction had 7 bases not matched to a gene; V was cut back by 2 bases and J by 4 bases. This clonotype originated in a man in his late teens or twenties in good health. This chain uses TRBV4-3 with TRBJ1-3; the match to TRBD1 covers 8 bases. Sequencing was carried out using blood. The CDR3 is CASSQSYRGNGNTIYF. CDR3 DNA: TGCGCCAGCAGCCAATCCTACAGGGGGAACGGAAACACCATATATTTT.